The present T cell receptor (beta chain) was sequenced within a study of neurological immune-mediated disorders. TCRdb ran MiXCR on the 5' RACE reads and lists one entry per CDR3 protein. The data contain approximately 20,000 distinct CDR3 sequences, roughly 2.7% of them seen just once; the ten biggest clones take up under 5.5%. The CDR3 is 14 residues long. V gave up 5 bases and J gave up 4 bases, with 14 bases separating them. This clonotype was recorded at least ten times. The sequencing sample was made of PBMCs. This clonotype was obtained from a woman younger than 35 with multiple sclerosis. This rearrangement joins TRBV12-3 or TRBV12-4 to TRBJ1-2; D possibly corresponds to TRBD1 (5 bases). The CDR3 sequence is CASSSTGTGYGYTF. The CDR3 coding sequence is TGTGCCAGCAGTAGTACCGGGACGGGCTATGGCTACACCTTC.